This T cell receptor delta chain was sequenced in a study of delta chains in infants with herpesvirus infections. The wider study: From birth, Ugandan infants were followed prospectively for primary CMV infection. Postnatally CMV-infected infants were checked for a public fetal Vdelta1/Vgamma8 clonotype.

PBMC RNA was reverse transcribed using gamma-chain- and delta-chain-specific primers. TCRdb re-processed the RT-PCR reads using CATT. The sample has about 980 delta-chain clones, around 36% seen once. CDR1 and CDR2 from the germline V gene are TSWWSYY and QGS. V was clipped by 4 bases and J by 4 bases; unmatched bases: 34. The CDR3 consists of 25 residues. This clone rates as medium-sized. What it recognizes is unknown. The same CDR3 arises from other DNA sequences in this sample as well. General study findings and limits: The public clonotype might exist undetected in CMV-uninfected infants. The public clonotype decayed quickly, seemingly gone after approximately 2 months.

V usage is TRDV1 and J usage is TRDJ1, with 12 bases that match TRDD3. This specimen consisted of peripheral blood, obtained at time point 1 of longitudinal follow-up. This receptor was taken from a human donor who was a Ugandan infant, either HIV-exposed or HIV-unexposed (not recorded which). This CDR3 reads CALGAWALSARITGGYRPLDDKLIF. For the CDR3, the DNA is TGTGCTCTTGGGGCTTGGGCTTTATCCGCGCGTATTACTGGGGGATACCGCCCTTTGGACGATAAACTCATCTTT.